The 21 T cell receptor beta chains below come from one sample, sequenced in a study of blood T cell repertoires in COVID-19. Clones were sequenced by immunoSEQ multiplex PCR, and TCRdb holds only the in-frame ones, with some missing. The table lists 170,000 or so clones, more than 75% of them singletons, with around 13% in the top ten. Input material: peripheral blood. Receptors originate from a woman between 65 and 79 years old with COVID-19, enrolled during active disease.

V and J are TRBV5-4 and TRBJ2-7, with TRBD2 identical over 12 bases. This CDR3 contains 15 residues. J was trimmed by 5 bases and V by 3 bases; bases with no gene match: 6. Germline V gene lookup returns CDR1 SGHNT and CDR2 YYREEE (reference sequence). The CDR3 nucleotides are TGTGCCAGCAGCTACCTAGCGGGAGGGTTAAACGAGCAGTACTTC. This sequence encodes CASSYLAGGLNEQYF.

The rearrangement uses TRBV10-3 and TRBJ2-4, with TRBD1 identical over 9 bases. CDR1 and CDR2 from the germline V gene are ENHRY and SYGVKD. Unmatched junction bases numbered 20, after V lost 0 bases and J lost 8 bases. CDR3 size: 20 residues. In DNA, the CDR3 is TGTGCCATCAGTGAGTCGGGAGCCATAACAGGGGGCCGAGAGTTGGACATTCAGTACTTC. As protein: CAISESGAITGGRELDIQYF.

The rearrangement joins TRBV4-1 to TRBJ2-5; 9 bases are a match to TRBD1. Germline V gives CDR1 MGHRA, CDR2 YSYEKL. V lost 4 bases, J lost 1 base, and 7 bases stayed unmatched. The CDR3 contains 16 residues. The DNA of the CDR3 is TGCGCCAGCAGCCCCCGGGACAGGGTTCTCCAAGAGACCCAGTACTTC. Protein sequence: CASSPRDRVLQETQYF.

This clone was detected only once. The CDR3 nucleotides are TGTGCCAGCTCACCGCGGAAAGCGCTGAGCTCCTACAATGAGCAGTTCTTC. Residues: CASSPRKALSSYNEQFF. The chain joins TRBV18 to TRBJ2-1, with D unclear. In germline, CDR1 is KGHSH, CDR2 LQKENI. The CDR3 runs 17 residues. V was trimmed by 3 bases and J by 0 bases, leaving 15 bases between them.

The chain recombines TRBV19 with TRBJ1-5; 8 bases match TRBD1. V was pared by 6 bases and J by 4 bases, with 8 bases of the junction left unmatched. There are 15 residues in the CDR3. The germline V gene has CDR1 LNHDA and CDR2 SQIVND (reference sequence). CDR3 bases: TGTGCCAGTAGAGACGACAGGGGTTGGAATCAGCCCCAGCATTTT. Translating it yields CASRDDRGWNQPQHF.

The gene calls are TRBV6-2 or TRBV6-3 and TRBJ1-5; 8 positions match TRBD1. V was clipped by 1 base and J by 4 bases; unmatched bases: 3. The CDR3 contains 15 residues. The germline V gene has CDR1 MNHEY and CDR2 SVGEGT. As DNA, the CDR3 is TGTGCCAGCAGTTACTTGGGACAGGCAAATCAGCCCCAGCATTTT. It yields the protein CASSYLGQANQPQHF.

The chain has TRBV19 and TRBJ1-5, with 9 nucleotides matching TRBD1. Germline-derived CDR1 and CDR2 are LNHDA and SQIVND (reference sequence). The J segment lost 6 bases and the V segment lost 1 base, leaving 10 bases of the junction unmatched. This CDR3 comprises 17 residues. CDR3 DNA: TGTGCCAGTAGTATAGTTCCCCAGGGACAGGGATCTCAGCCCCAGCATTTT. Amino acids: CASSIVPQGQGSQPQHF.

The chain uses TRBV3-1 (or the pseudogene TRBV3-2) and TRBJ1-2; TRBD1 agrees at 9 bases. Germline V gives CDR1 LGHDT, CDR2 YNNKEL (reference sequence). This CDR3 has 16 amino acids. Trimming took 6 bases from V and 3 from J; bases not matched to a gene: 11. The CDR3 bases are TGTGCCAGCAGACCCCGTAACAGGGGGCTAGACTATGGCTACACCTTC. It encodes CASRPRNRGLDYGYTF.

This chain joins TRBV6-5 and TRBJ1-1; D may be TRBD1 (5 bases). This CDR3 spans 13 amino acids. The ends were cut back, 8 bases at V and 2 bases at J, with 12 bases in the middle. Germline CDR1 reads MNHEY; CDR2 reads SVGAGI. The CDR3 reads CASLGRPNTEAFF. CDR3 nucleotide sequence: TGTGCCAGCCTGGGGCGGCCCAACACTGAAGCTTTCTTT.

The gene calls are TRBV18 and TRBJ2-2; possibly TRBD1 for D (6 bases). Germline loops: CDR1 KGHSH, CDR2 LQKENI. Between the trimmed V and J ends, which lost 5 bases and 7 bases, there was a span of 23 bases. This CDR3 has 17 residues. The CDR3 DNA sequence: TGTGCCAGCTCAGGAGACAGGAATAGAGGACATGGCGGGGAGCTGTTTTTT. As protein: CASSGDRNRGHGGELFF.

The V gene is TRBV6-2 or TRBV6-3, the J gene TRBJ2-7; the D gene is possibly TRBD2 (6 bases). The CDR3 consists of 14 residues. From germline, CDR1 is MNHEY and CDR2 SVGEGT. Trimming removed 5 bases from V and 7 bases from J, with 18 bases in between. CDR3 loop: CASSTFGGAREQYF. The CDR3 DNA follows: TGTGCCAGCAGTACTTTCGGGGGAGCGCGGGAGCAGTACTTC.

The V and J genes are TRBV6-5 and TRBJ1-3; no firm D call. The length of the CDR3 is 14 residues. V lost 6 bases and J lost 0, with 9 bases in between. Germline V CDR1 and CDR2: MNHEY, SVGAGI. CDR3: CASRPGFSGNTIYF. DNA for the CDR3: TGTGCCAGCAGACCGGGGTTCTCTGGAAACACCATATATTTT.

The CDR3 nucleotides are TGTGCCACCAGTTTGGGAGATTGGACAGATACGCAGTATTTT. It codes for CATSLGDWTDTQYF. The chain has TRBV24-1 and TRBJ2-3, with D perhaps matching TRBD2 (5 bases). CDR3 size: 14 residues. V dropped 6 bases and J dropped 3 bases, with 12 bases sitting between them. Germline assignment: CDR1 KGHDR and CDR2 SFDVKD.

The genes are TRBV7-9 and TRBJ2-2; 9 nucleotides line up with TRBD2. The ends lost 3 bases at V and 4 bases at J; junction bases unmatched: 3. CDR1 is SEHNR and CDR2 is FQNEAQ in the germline V gene (reference sequence). The CDR3 sequence is 15 residues long. The CDR3 region has the DNA TGTGCCAGCAGCTTGCTTAGCGGGAGCACCGGGGAGCTGTTTTTT. This gives the protein CASSLLSGSTGELFF. Filled out from reference TRBV7-9 and TRBJ2-2, the complete variable domain reads DTGVSQNPRHKITKRGQNVTFRCDPISEHNRLYWYRQTLGQGPEFLTYFQNEAQLEKSRLLSDRFSAERPKGSFSTLEIQRTEQGDSAMYLCASSLLSGSTGELFFGEGSRLTVL.

The V and J genes are TRBV28 and TRBJ2-7; 10 bases fit TRBD1. J was trimmed by 8 bases and V by 3 bases; bases with no gene match: 10. The CDR3 extends over 15 amino acids. Germline V gene sequence: CDR1 MDHEN, CDR2 SYDVKM. DNA for the CDR3: TGTGCCAGCAGTTTCTTGGGACAGGGGTCTACGAAGCAGTACTTC. Its protein is CASSFLGQGSTKQYF.

This clone has only a few counts. This CDR3 is also generated by other DNA sequences in the sample. This sequence joins TRBV5-1 and TRBJ1-3; TRBD1 is a possible D gene (5 bases). Germline V lookup: CDR1 SGHRS, CDR2 YFSETQ. Trimming removed 0 bases from V and 4 bases from J, with 8 bases in between. This CDR3 comprises 14 residues. In DNA, the CDR3 is TGCGCCAGCAGCTTGGCAGGGTACGGAAACACCATATATTTT. Residues: CASSLAGYGNTIYF.

CDR3 sequence (DNA): TGTGCCAGCAGCCAAGTAGGGGACCAAGAGACCCAGTACTTC. Amino acids: CASSQVGDQETQYF. The genes are TRBV4-2 and TRBJ2-5; tentative D call: TRBD1 (5 bases). Germline CDR1 reads LGHNA; CDR2 reads YNFKEQ. V was trimmed by 1 base and J by 0 bases, leaving 6 bases between them. This CDR3 comprises 14 residues.

In its sample, this clone was seen a few times. This sequence joins TRBV3-1 (or the pseudogene TRBV3-2) and TRBJ1-6, with a tentative D call TRBD1 (6 bases). This CDR3 comprises 14 residues. The germline V gene has CDR1 LGHDT and CDR2 YNNKEL (reference sequence). Trimming left V 3 bases short and J 8 bases short, with 11 bases between. The DNA for the CDR3 is TGTGCCAGCAGCCATGGGGGCGTCGATTCACCCCTCCACTTT. Its protein is CASSHGGVDSPLHF.

The chain combines TRBV27 with TRBJ1-2, with TRBD1 as a possible D gene (5 bases). This CDR3 is 14 amino acids long. Germline CDR1 and CDR2: MNHEY and SMNVEV (reference sequence). V shed 7 bases and J shed 4 bases, with 16 bases lying between them. CDR3 loop: CASKGQGRGYGYTF. The CDR3 nucleotides are TGTGCCAGCAAAGGGCAGGGAAGGGGCTATGGCTACACCTTC.

The CDR3 here is CASSPSIRHGELFF. The CDR3 DNA reads as TGTGCCAGCTCACCCAGTATACGCCACGGGGAGCTGTTTTTT. The V call is TRBV18, the J call TRBJ2-2; D is uncertain. Germline loops: CDR1 KGHSH, CDR2 LQKENI. The CDR3 is 14 residues long. Trimming removed 3 bases at V and 7 bases at J, with 12 bases between.

This clone was seen once. The chain joins TRBV6-5 to TRBJ2-7; 10 nucleotides match TRBD2. Germline CDR1 MNHEY, CDR2 SVGAGI. The CDR3 loop spans 15 amino acids. Losses at the gene ends were 8 bases for V and 4 bases for J; bases not matched to a gene: 11. CDR3 sequence reads: CASVSGRARGYEQYF. For the CDR3, the DNA is TGTGCCAGCGTAAGCGGGAGGGCCAGAGGATACGAGCAGTACTTC.